The subject of this entry is one T cell receptor (beta chain). Its antigen remains unknown. One junction end does not reproduce the germline sequence, and a read error may be involved. The data belong to a study of cytomegalovirus exposure and HLA in healthy donors. CDR1 is LNHDA, CDR2 SQIVND, per germline (reference sequence). The CDR3 covers 14 residues. The primer mix had 60 Vbeta and 13 Jbeta primers. Clones were read by immunoSEQ multiplex PCR, and TCRdb kept only the in-frame ones, dropping some. Of approximately 140,000 clones listed, approximately 81% are singletons. Study-level results: Rare TCR sequences predominated, though certain public TCRs were found in many donors. TRBV6-2, TRBV6-3 and some other V segments were excluded as indistinguishable. In an earlier analysis, in some 540 donors, most V segments appeared productive either ~87% or ~30% of the time.

The receptor was derived from a man in his late teens or twenties in good health and CMV-seronegative. The specimen was PBMCs. The chain is built from TRBV19 and TRBJ2-3, with D perhaps matching TRBD2 (6 bases). This CDR3 reads CASSPSGLLDLEDF. CDR3 DNA: TGTGCCAGTAGTCCGTCGGGACTCCTCGACCTCGAGGATTTT.